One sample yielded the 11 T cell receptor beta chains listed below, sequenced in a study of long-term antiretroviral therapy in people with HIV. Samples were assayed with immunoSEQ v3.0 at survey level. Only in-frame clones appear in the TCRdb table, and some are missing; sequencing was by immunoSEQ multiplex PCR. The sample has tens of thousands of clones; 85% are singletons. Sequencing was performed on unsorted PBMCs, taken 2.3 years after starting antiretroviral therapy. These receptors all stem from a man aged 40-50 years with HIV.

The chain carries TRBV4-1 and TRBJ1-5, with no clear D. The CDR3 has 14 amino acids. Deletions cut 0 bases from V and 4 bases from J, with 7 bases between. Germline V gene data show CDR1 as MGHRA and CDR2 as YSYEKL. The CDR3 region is CASSQDRVNQPQHF. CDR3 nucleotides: TGCGCCAGCAGCCAAGATCGGGTGAATCAGCCCCAGCATTTT.

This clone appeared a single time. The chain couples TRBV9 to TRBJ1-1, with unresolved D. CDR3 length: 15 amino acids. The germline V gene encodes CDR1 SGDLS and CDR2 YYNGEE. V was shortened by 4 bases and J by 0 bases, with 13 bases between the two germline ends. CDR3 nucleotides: TGTGCCAGCAGCCCCCACCTCAACTTGAACACTGAAGCTTTCTTT. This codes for CASSPHLNLNTEAFF.

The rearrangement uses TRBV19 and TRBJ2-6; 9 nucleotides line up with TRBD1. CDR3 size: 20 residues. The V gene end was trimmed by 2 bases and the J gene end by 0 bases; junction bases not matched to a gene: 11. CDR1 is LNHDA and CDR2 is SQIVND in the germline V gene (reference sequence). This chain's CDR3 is CASSIYGTGTFYSGANVLTF. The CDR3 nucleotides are TGTGCCAGTAGTATATACGGGACAGGGACATTTTACTCTGGGGCCAACGTCCTGACTTTC.

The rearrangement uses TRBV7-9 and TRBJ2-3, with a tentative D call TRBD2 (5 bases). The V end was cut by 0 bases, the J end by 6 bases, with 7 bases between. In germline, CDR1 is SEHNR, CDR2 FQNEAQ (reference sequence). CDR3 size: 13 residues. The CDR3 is CASSLAPGDTQYF. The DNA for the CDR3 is TGTGCCAGCAGCTTAGCCCCGGGGGATACGCAGTATTTT.

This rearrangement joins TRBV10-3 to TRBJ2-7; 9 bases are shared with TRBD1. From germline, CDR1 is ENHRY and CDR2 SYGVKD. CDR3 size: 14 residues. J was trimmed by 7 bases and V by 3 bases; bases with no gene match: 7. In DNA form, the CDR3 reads TGTGCCATCAGTGATTCCAACAGGGGGCAAGAGCAGTACTTC. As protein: CAISDSNRGQEQYF.

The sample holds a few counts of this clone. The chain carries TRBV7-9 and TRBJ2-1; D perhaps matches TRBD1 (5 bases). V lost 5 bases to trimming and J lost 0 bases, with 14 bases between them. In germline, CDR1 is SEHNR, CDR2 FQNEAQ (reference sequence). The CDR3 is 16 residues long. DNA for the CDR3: TGTGCCAGCAGCGCCAGGGATCACAGCTCCTACAATGAGCAGTTCTTC. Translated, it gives CASSARDHSSYNEQFF.

CDR3 in DNA: TGTGCCAGCAGCCCACTAGCGGGAGACATTCAGTACTTC. It encodes CASSPLAGDIQYF. This chain joins TRBV5-4 and TRBJ2-4; 11 bases align to TRBD2. Germline V CDR1 and CDR2: SGHNT, YYREEE (reference sequence). CDR3 size: 13 residues. The trim removed 4 bases at V and 8 bases at J, leaving 2 bases unmatched.

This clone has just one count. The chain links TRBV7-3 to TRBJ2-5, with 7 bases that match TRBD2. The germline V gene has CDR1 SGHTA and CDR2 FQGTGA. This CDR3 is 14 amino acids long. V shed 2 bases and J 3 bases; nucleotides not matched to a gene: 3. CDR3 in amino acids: CASSLVGGKETQYF. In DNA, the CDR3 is TGTGCCAGCAGCTTAGTCGGGGGGAAAGAGACCCAGTACTTC.

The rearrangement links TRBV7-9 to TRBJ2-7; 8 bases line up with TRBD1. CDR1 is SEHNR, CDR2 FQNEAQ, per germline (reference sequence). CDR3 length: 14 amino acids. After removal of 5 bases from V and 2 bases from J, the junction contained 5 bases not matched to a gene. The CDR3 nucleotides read TGTGCCAGCAGCCAAACGGACAGGGCCTACGAGCAGTACTTC. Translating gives CASSQTDRAYEQYF.

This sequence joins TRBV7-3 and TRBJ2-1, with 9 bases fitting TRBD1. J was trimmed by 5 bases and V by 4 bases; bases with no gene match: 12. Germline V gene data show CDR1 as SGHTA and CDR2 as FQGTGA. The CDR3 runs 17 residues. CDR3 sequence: CASSSFARGQGNNEQFF. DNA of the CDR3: TGTGCCAGCAGCTCATTTGCGCGGGGACAGGGAAACAATGAGCAGTTCTTC.

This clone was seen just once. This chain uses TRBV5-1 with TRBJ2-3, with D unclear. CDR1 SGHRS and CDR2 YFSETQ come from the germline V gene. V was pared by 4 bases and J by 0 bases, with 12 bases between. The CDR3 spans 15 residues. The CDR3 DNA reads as TGCGCCAGCAGCCTATCTCAGGCTAGCACAGATACGCAGTATTTT. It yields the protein CASSLSQASTDTQYF.